This is a list of T cell receptor beta chains from one sample in a study of early stage breast cancer tumors. Assay used: immunoSEQ multiplex PCR; TCRdb lists only in-frame clones, some missing. The table records 69,000 or so clones, roughly 80% of them present only once. Sequenced material: blood. These TCRs come from a middle-aged person with breast cancer. CDR3s leave out the opening cysteine and the closing phenylalanine or tryptophan. The order of the fields is V gene, CDR3 protein.

TRBV28 | ASGPLDSPQETQY
TRBV4-2 | ASSQISSLYGYT
TRBV4-1 | ASSQGESRGTGELF
TRBV29-1 | SAPPGQISGNTIY
TRBV30 | AWRGAAVPGNEQY
TRBV6-5 | ASSPDRVSGNTIY
TRBV4-2 | ASSQAGGSGNGYT
TRBV27 | ASSLRRTGRSGANVLT
TRBV28 | ASSFIRQGGTGELF
TRBV19 | ASSGQGATEAF
TRBV19 | ASSIGRQGRRSGNTIY
TRBV7-2 | ASSSYETGANVLT
TRBV28 | ASSLVDSRSSYEQY
TRBV6-5 | ASSPGQRNTEAF
TRBV27 | ASSPGGVQETQY
TRBV14 | ASSVTATNEKLF
TRBV7-9 | ASSLMAGMNTEAF
TRBV9 | ASSANEGGRAYEQY
TRBV7-2 | ASSLQLRETQY
TRBV6-5 | ASSYSNGNEQF
TRBV19 | ASNSQPQH
TRBV4-1 | ASSQGVEVRTEAF
TRBV14 | ASNYRVDTEAF
TRBV15 | ATSAQGPGDAAYEQY
TRBV7-3 | ASSSLAGVETQY
TRBV6-4 | ASSALVTDTQY
TRBV5-6 | ASSLEQSEVSPLH
TRBV6-6 | ASSGTGIFKETQY
TRBV30 | AWSPGLAGVNEQF
TRBV30 | AWKREDHSYEQY
TRBV10-3 | AISAGLVYTDTQY
TRBV19 | ASRRPGGELNEKLF
TRBV28 | ASSWSYEQY
TRBV28 | ASSFTNTEAF
TRBV21-1 | ASPAAGRNQPQH
TRBV28 | ASSVSNQPQH
TRBV9 | ASSVDYHNEQF
TRBV5-1 | ASSTTGTGELF
TRBV29-1 | SVALLYNEQF